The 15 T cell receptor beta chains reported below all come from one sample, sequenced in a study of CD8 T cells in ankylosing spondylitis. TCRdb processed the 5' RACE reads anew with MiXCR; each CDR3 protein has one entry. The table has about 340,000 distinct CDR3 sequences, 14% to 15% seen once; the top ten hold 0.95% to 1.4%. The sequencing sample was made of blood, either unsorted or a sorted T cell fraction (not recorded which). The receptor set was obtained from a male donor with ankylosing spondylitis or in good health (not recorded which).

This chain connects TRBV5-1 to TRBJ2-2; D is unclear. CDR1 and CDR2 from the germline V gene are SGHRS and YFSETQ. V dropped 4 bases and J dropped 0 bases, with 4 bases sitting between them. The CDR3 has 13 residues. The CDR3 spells CASSRANTGELFF. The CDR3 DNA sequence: TGCGCCAGCAGCCGGGCGAACACCGGGGAGCTGTTTTTT.

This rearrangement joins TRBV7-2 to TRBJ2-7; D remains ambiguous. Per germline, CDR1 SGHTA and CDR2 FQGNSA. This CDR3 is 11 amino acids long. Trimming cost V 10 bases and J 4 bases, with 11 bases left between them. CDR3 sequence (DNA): TGTGCCACCTCCCTTGGGTACGAGCAGTACTTC. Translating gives CATSLGYEQYF.

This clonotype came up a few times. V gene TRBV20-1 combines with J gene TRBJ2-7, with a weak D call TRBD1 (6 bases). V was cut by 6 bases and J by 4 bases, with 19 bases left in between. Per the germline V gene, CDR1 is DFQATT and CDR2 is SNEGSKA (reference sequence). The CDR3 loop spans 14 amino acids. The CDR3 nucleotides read TGCAGTGCCATAATGACAGGACGATTATACGAGCAGTACTTC. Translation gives CSAIMTGRLYEQYF.

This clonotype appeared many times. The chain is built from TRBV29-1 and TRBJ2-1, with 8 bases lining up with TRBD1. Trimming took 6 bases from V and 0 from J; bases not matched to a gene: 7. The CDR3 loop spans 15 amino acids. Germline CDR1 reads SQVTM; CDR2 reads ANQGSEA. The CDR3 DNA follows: TGCAGCGTGGACAGGGTCGAAACCTCCTACAATGAGCAGTTCTTC. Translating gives CSVDRVETSYNEQFF.

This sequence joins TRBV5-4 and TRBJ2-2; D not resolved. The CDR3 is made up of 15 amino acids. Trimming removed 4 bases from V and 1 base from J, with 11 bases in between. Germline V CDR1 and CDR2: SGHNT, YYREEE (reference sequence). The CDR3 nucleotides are TGTGCCAGCAGCCTACCCGGAAAGAACACCGGGGAGCTGTTTTTT. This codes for CASSLPGKNTGELFF.

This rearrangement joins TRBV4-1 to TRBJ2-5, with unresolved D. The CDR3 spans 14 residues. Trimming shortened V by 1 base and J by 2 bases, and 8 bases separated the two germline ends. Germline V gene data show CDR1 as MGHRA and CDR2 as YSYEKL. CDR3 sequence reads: CASSQGPAQETQYF. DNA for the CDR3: TGCGCCAGCAGCCAAGGGCCGGCGCAAGAGACCCAGTACTTC.

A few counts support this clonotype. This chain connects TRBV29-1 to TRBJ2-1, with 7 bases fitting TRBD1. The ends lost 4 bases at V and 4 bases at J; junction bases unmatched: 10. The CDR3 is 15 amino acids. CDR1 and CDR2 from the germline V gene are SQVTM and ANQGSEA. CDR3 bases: TGCAGCGTTGCTCCTACAGGGGCACCTTACAATGAGCAGTTCTTC. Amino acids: CSVAPTGAPYNEQFF.

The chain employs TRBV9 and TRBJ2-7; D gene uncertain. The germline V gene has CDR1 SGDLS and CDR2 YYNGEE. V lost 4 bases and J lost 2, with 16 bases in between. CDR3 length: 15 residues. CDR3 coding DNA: TGTGCCAGCAGCACCACGACAAGTCCTCCCTACGAGCAGTACTTC. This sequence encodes CASSTTTSPPYEQYF.

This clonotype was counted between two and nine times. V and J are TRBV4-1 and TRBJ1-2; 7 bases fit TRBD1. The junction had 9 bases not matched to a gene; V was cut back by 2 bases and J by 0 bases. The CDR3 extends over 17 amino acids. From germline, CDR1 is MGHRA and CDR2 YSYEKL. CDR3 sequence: CASSQRDRVVANYGYTF. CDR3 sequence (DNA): TGCGCCAGCAGCCAACGAGACAGGGTCGTGGCTAACTATGGCTACACCTTC.

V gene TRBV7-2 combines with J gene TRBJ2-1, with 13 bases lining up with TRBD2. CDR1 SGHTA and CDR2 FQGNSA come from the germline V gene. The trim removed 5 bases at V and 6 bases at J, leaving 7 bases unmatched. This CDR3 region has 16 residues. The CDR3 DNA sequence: TGTGCCAGCAGCCCCATACTAGCGGGGGGGCGCAATGAGCAGTTCTTC. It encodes CASSPILAGGRNEQFF.

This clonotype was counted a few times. The CDR3 loop reads CASIQGAGTEAFF. In DNA, the CDR3 is TGTGCCAGCATTCAGGGGGCGGGCACTGAAGCTTTCTTT. The rearrangement uses TRBV6-2 or TRBV6-3 and TRBJ1-1, with TRBD1 matching over 8 bases. This CDR3 contains 13 residues. Germline V gene sequence: CDR1 MNHEY, CDR2 SVGEGT. V lost 7 bases to trimming and J lost 4 bases; unmatched junction nucleotides: 5.

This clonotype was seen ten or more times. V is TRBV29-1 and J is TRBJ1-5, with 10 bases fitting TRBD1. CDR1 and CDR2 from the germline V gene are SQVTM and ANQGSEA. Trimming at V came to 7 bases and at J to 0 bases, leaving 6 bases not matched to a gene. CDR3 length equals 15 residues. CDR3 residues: CSARTGGDSNQPQHF. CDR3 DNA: TGCAGCGCTCGGACAGGGGGAGATAGCAATCAGCCCCAGCATTTT.

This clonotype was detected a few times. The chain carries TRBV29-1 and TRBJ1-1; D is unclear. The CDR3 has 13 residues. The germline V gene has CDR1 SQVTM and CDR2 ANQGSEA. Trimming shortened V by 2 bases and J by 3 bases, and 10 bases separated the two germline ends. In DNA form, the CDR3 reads TGCAGCGTTGAACCCCGAGCGGACACTGAAGCTTTCTTT. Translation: CSVEPRADTEAFF.

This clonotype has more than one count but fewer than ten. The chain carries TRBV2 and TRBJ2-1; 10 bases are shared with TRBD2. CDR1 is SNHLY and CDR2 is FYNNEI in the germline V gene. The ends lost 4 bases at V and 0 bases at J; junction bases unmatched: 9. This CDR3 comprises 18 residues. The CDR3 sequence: CASSVLAGVYSSYNEQFF. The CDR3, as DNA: TGTGCCAGCAGTGTTCTAGCGGGGGTTTATAGCTCCTACAATGAGCAGTTCTTC.

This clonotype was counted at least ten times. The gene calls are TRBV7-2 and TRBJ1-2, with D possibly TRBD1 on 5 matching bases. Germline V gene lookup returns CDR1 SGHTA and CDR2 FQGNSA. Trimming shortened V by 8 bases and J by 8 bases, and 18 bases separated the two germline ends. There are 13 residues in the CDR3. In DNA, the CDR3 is TGTGCCAGCGGGTCGGGGGGAAGTAGCGGCTACACCTTC. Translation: CASGSGGSSGYTF.